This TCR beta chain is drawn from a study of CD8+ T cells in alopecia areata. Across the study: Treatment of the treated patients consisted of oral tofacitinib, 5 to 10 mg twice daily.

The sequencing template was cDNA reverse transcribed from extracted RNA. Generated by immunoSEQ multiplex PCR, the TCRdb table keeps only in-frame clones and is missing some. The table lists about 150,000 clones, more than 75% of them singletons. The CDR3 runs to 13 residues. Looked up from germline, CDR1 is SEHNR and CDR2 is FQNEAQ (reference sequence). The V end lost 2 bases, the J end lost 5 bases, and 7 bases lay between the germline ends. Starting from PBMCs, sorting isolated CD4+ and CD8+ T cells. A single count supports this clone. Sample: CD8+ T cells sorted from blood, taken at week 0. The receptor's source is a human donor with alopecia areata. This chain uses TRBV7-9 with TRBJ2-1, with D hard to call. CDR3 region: CASSLSENNEQFF. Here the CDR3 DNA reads TGTGCCAGCAGCTTAAGCGAGAACAATGAGCAGTTCTTC.